The rows below give T cell receptor beta chains drawn from one sample of a study of shared clonotypes between healthy human individuals. Sequenced by immunoSEQ multiplex PCR; TCRdb stores in-frame clones only, minus some. The repertoire has a few million clones, approximately 95% of them found once; the top ten carry about 0.39%. Source material: naive CD4+ T cells from PBMCs. The receptor set was obtained from a man aged 18 to 30 in good health. Some clones in this sample may be carry-over from other donors' samples. Both conserved end residues are trimmed from each CDR3.

v_gene	CDR3aa
TRBV28	ASSSGGTGYEQY
TRBV7-3	ASSFSPEEEQF
TRBV7-6	ASSPLAGLQETQY
TRBV5-1	ASSPWSETTEAF
TRBV7-9	ASSLRGSATQY
TRBV9	ASSVDLRTIY
TRBV28	ASTGDRGGYGYT
TRBV21-1	ASSPPIGTNTGELF
TRBV11-2	ASSATSGRYNEQF
TRBV28	ASSLHQGNNEQF
TRBV6-5	ASSYTGTTYNEQF
TRBV5-4	ASSLALASGRAGDTQY
TRBV7-3	ASSLDGRADTQY
TRBV28	ASSSGIGTEAF
TRBV7-3	ASSPWTSSVNEQF
TRBV7-6	ASSKATAYEQY
TRBV6-5	ASSQPNYGYT
TRBV19	ASSIGDRYTEAF
TRBV11-3	ASSGDWEGELF
TRBV7-3	ASSAHQY
TRBV27	ASSSHWSNQPQH
TRBV5-4	ASSTGTDQETQY
TRBV29-1	SVWTVATNEKLF
TRBV28	ASSLLAQGEAF
TRBV7-9	ASSPRQQRGTGELF
TRBV30	AWSRRTANYQPQH
TRBV4-1	ASSQARQGFNTGELF
TRBV5-1	ASSSSGRAFNEQF
TRBV5-4	ASSFPSGTSSGANVLT
TRBV6-5	ASSSDRGTYNYGYT
TRBV28	ASSQPGRNYGYT
TRBV28	ASSLGTGGSGQETQY